This T cell receptor beta chain is drawn from a study of shared clonotypes between healthy human individuals. Study background: Donor composition was a couple of women and three men, aged 18 to 49.

Turning to this clone: Antigen: not known.

The CDR3 runs 11 residues. Trimming took off 5 bases at V and 6 bases at J, with 9 bases between the two ends. Germline CDR1 reads SGHRS; CDR2 reads YFSETQ. The protocol was immunoSEQ multiplex PCR, while the TCRdb copy is restricted to in-frame clones and leaves out a portion. The sample includes roughly 2 million clones, nearly 97% of them seen just once. Each of the donors was a healthy adult who was HIV-negative and had not had a recent acute infection or vaccination. Study conclusions and caveats: Compared with clonotypes that all four donors shared, non-shared clonotypes had lower generation probabilities. Owing to a small donor count, the genetic and exposure-history diversity represented was limited.

The TCR originated in a man younger than 35 in good health. Sequencing input: naive CD4+ T cells sorted from blood. Subset reported: CD45RA+ positively selected. The chain combines TRBV5-1 with TRBJ2-7; D is tentatively TRBD1 or TRBD2 (5 bases each). DNA of the CDR3: TGCGCCAGCAGGTCGGGGCCCGAGCAGTACTTC. Translated: CASRSGPEQYF.